These T cell receptor beta chains were read from a single sample in a study of T cells in localized non-small cell lung cancer. The data were produced by immunoSEQ multiplex PCR, yet TCRdb's version contains in-frame clones alone and is incomplete. In the table there are roughly 40,000 clones, 81% of which are singletons. The sample in question was peripheral blood mononuclear cells, obtained before any cancer treatment. The receptors were sampled from a male donor aged 60 or older with stage II lung adenocarcinoma. The CDR3 runs from the conserved cysteine through the conserved F or W. A D gene is named only where the DNA matches it firmly. Size is omitted from some rows. Given values are once, few, many or a class for expanded clones.

clone size	CDR3 length	D gene	J gene	V gene	CDR3 protein	CDR3 DNA
-	11	-	TRBJ2-1	TRBV2	CASSEGREQFF	TGTGCCAGCAGTGAAGGGAGGGAGCAGTTCTTC
-	14	-	TRBJ2-3	TRBV14	CASSQDWAGDTQYF	TGTGCCAGCAGCCAAGATTGGGCAGGAGATACGCAGTATTTT
-	14	TRBD1	TRBJ2-1	TRBV5-5	CASSLIRTGVSEFF	TGTGCCAGCAGCTTGATACGTACAGGGGTTTCGGAGTTCTTC
-	14	TRBD1	TRBJ1-2	TRBV5-5	CASSSGQGNYGYTF	TGTGCCAGCAGCTCCGGACAGGGGAACTATGGCTACACCTTC
few	16	-	TRBJ2-2	TRBV5-6	CASSFWRGGPTGELFF	TGTGCCAGCAGCTTTTGGCGGGGAGGACCCACCGGGGAGCTGTTTTTT
-	15	-	TRBJ1-5	TRBV19	CASSITQGGGQPQHF	TGTGCCAGTAGTATTACCCAGGGAGGGGGTCAGCCCCAGCATTTT
-	12	TRBD1	TRBJ1-4	TRBV6-6	CASKDREEKLFF	TGTGCCAGTAAGGACAGGGAAGAAAAACTGTTTTTT
-	11	-	TRBJ2-1	TRBV5-1	CASSPSNEQFF	TGCGCCAGCAGCCCTAGTAATGAGCAGTTCTTC
-	16	TRBD1	TRBJ1-1	TRBV9	CASSEGQSLMNTEAFF	TGTGCCAGCAGCGAGGGACAGAGCCTAATGAACACTGAAGCTTTCTTT
-	13	-	TRBJ2-7	TRBV6-6	CASSWNSNYEQYF	TGTGCCAGCAGTTGGAATAGTAACTACGAGCAGTACTTC
-	13	-	TRBJ1-4	TRBV7-3	CASSPGLGEKLFF	TGTGCCAGCAGTCCCGGGCTCGGGGAAAAACTGTTTTTT
-	16	-	TRBJ2-7	TRBV21-1	CASLALSGGPTYEQYF	TGTGCCAGCTTGGCTCTTAGTGGCGGGCCTACTTACGAGCAGTACTTC
-	17	-	TRBJ2-1	TRBV30	CAWSTGAGLSSYNEQFF	TGTGCCTGGAGTACGGGAGCAGGGCTGAGCTCCTACAATGAGCAGTTCTTC
-	17	TRBD2	TRBJ2-7	TRBV6-4	CASSDPWTSGRLYEQYF	TGTGCCAGCAGTGACCCTTGGACTAGCGGGAGGCTATACGAGCAGTACTTC
few	11	TRBD2	TRBJ2-1	TRBV30	CAWSYSGEQFF	TGTGCCTGGAGTTATAGCGGGGAGCAGTTCTTC
-	12	-	TRBJ1-3	TRBV7-8	CASRGPGNTIYF	TGTGCCAGCAGGGGGCCTGGAAACACCATATATTTT
-	15	-	TRBJ2-1	TRBV10-3	CAISESPDRRNEQFF	TGTGCCATCAGTGAGTCGCCGGACAGACGAAATGAGCAGTTCTTC
few	13	-	TRBJ1-1	TRBV7-2	CASSLIVNTEAFF	TGTGCCAGCAGCTTAATAGTGAACACTGAAGCTTTCTTT
-	15	-	TRBJ1-3	TRBV28	CASSPQGESGNTIYF	TGTGCCAGCAGCCCCCAGGGCGAGTCTGGAAACACCATATATTTT
-	14	TRBD1	TRBJ1-5	TRBV6-9	CASSWGQGGQPQHF	TGTGCCAGCAGTTGGGGACAGGGCGGTCAGCCCCAGCATTTT
-	17	-	TRBJ1-5	TRBV19	CATSSPRTGGNGQPQHF	TGTGCCACCTCAAGCCCCAGGACCGGCGGGAATGGTCAGCCCCAGCATTTT
-	13	-	TRBJ2-2	TRBV9	CASSPRNTGELFF	TGTGCCAGCAGCCCACGTAACACCGGGGAGCTGTTTTTT
-	19	TRBD2	TRBJ2-1	TRBV5-1	CASRLRGASGISSYNEQFF	TGCGCCAGCAGGCTCAGGGGGGCTAGCGGGATCAGCTCCTACAATGAGCAGTTCTTC
-	13	TRBD2	TRBJ2-7	TRBV10-2	CACEATSAYEQYF	TGCGCCTGCGAGGCAACTAGCGCCTACGAGCAGTACTTC
-	15	-	TRBJ2-3	TRBV2	CASKKNRVSTDTQYF	TGTGCCAGCAAGAAGAACAGGGTTAGCACAGATACGCAGTATTTT
-	14	-	TRBJ2-1	TRBV11-3	CASSLAGREREQFF	TGTGCCAGCAGCTTAGCGGGCCGAGAGCGTGAGCAGTTCTTC
-	11	-	TRBJ2-7	TRBV7-2	CASSWDGEQYF	TGTGCCAGCAGCTGGGACGGTGAGCAGTACTTC
-	13	-	TRBJ2-2	TRBV2	CASSEKMAGELFF	TGTGCCAGCAGTGAGAAGATGGCCGGGGAGCTGTTTTTT
-	17	-	TRBJ1-2	TRBV28	CASSPGPGWMEYDGYTF	TGTGCCAGCAGCCCCGGACCTGGCTGGATGGAGTACGATGGCTACACCTTC
few	13	TRBD1	TRBJ1-2	TRBV12-5	CASASTGGYGYTF	TGTGCTAGTGCCTCGACAGGGGGCTATGGCTACACCTTC
-	13	-	TRBJ1-3	TRBV28	CASSWKEVNTIYF	TGTGCCAGCAGTTGGAAAGAGGTTAACACCATATATTTT
-	16	-	TRBJ2-1	TRBV28	CASRRGRASSYNEQFF	TGTGCCAGCAGACGGGGTAGGGCGAGCTCCTACAATGAGCAGTTCTTC
-	13	-	TRBJ2-7	TRBV27	CASSLGEYYEQYF	TGTGCCAGCAGTTTGGGGGAATACTACGAGCAGTACTTC
-	14	-	TRBJ2-2	TRBV5-4	CASSLGQEDGELFF	TGTGCCAGCAGCTTGGGCCAGGAAGACGGGGAGCTGTTTTTT
-	12	TRBD1	TRBJ1-4	TRBV2	CAAGTANEKLFF	TGTGCCGCGGGGACAGCTAATGAAAAACTGTTTTTT
-	13	-	TRBJ1-5	TRBV6-5	CASSSSTGQPQHF	TGTGCCAGCAGTTCATCTACAGGTCAGCCCCAGCATTTT
-	11	-	TRBJ1-2	TRBV6-6	CATLRGNGYTF	TGTGCCACGTTACGGGGGAATGGCTACACCTTC
few	13	-	TRBJ1-1	TRBV7-9	CASSLPPNLGAFF	TGTGCCAGCAGCTTACCCCCTAATCTCGGAGCTTTCTTT
-	13	-	TRBJ2-6	TRBV7-2	CASSRVGANVLTF	TGTGCCAGCAGCCGGGTTGGGGCCAACGTCCTGACTTTC
-	16	TRBD1	TRBJ2-3	TRBV7-2	CASSLTGTGATDTQYF	TGTGCCAGCAGCTTAACCGGGACAGGGGCCACAGATACGCAGTATTTT
few	16	TRBD2	TRBJ2-3	TRBV28	CASSLRAGGRTDTQYF	TGTGCCAGCAGTCTTAGAGCGGGGGGCCGCACAGATACGCAGTATTTT
-	14	-	TRBJ2-5	TRBV11-2	CASSLESGQETQYF	TGTGCCAGCAGCTTAGAGAGCGGCCAAGAGACCCAGTACTTC
-	14	-	TRBJ2-1	TRBV12-5	CASSQGGLYNEQFF	TGTGCTAGTAGCCAGGGTGGACTATACAATGAGCAGTTCTTC
-	12	-	TRBJ2-3	TRBV6-6	CASRPGGGTQYF	TGTGCCAGCCGTCCGGGGGGCGGTACGCAGTATTTT
-	15	TRBD2	TRBJ2-7	TRBV27	CASSRELARSYEQYF	TGTGCCAGCAGTCGAGAACTAGCGCGATCCTACGAGCAGTACTTC
-	15	TRBD1	TRBJ2-7	TRBV7-9	CASSYGQGIVYEQYF	TGTGCCAGCAGCTACGGACAGGGGATCGTCTACGAGCAGTACTTC
-	12	-	TRBJ2-7	TRBV4-1	CASSPGSYEQYF	TGCGCCAGCAGCCCAGGGTCTTACGAGCAGTACTTC
-	21	TRBD2	TRBJ2-7	TRBV13	CASSLGVFGTSGLGLRYEQYF	TGTGCCAGCAGCTTAGGGGTTTTCGGGACTAGCGGTTTGGGGCTTCGCTACGAGCAGTACTTC
-	11	-	TRBJ2-2	TRBV29-1	CSAMNTGELFF	TGCAGCGCAATGAACACCGGGGAGCTGTTTTTT
once	14	-	TRBJ2-7	TRBV27	CASTSGTSGREQYF	TGTGCCTCCACATCCGGGACCTCGGGGAGAGAGCAGTACTTC
-	15	TRBD2	TRBJ2-1	TRBV27	CASSFGLAGYNEQFF	TGTGCCAGCAGTTTCGGACTAGCGGGATACAATGAGCAGTTCTTC
-	13	-	TRBJ1-3	TRBV28	CASSQGTGNTIYF	TGTGCCAGCTCACAGGGCACTGGAAACACCATATATTTT
-	15	TRBD1	TRBJ1-1	TRBV9	CASSARGVMNTEAFF	TGTGCCAGCAGCGCCAGGGGGGTGATGAACACTGAAGCTTTCTTT
-	16	-	TRBJ2-1	TRBV5-1	CASSLVGQEPYNEQFF	TGCGCCAGCAGCTTGGTTGGGCAGGAGCCCTACAATGAGCAGTTCTTC
-	12	-	TRBJ2-4	TRBV7-2	CASSSPTGVQYF	TGTGCCAGCAGCTCACCCACGGGTGTACAGTACTTC
-	17	-	TRBJ1-1	TRBV27	CASSFNGGRIGDTEAFF	TGTGCCAGCAGTTTTAACGGGGGCAGGATCGGGGACACTGAAGCTTTCTTT
-	17	-	TRBJ1-1	TRBV14	CASSLYEGRARGTEAFF	TGTGCCAGCAGCCTCTACGAGGGCAGGGCCCGCGGTACTGAAGCTTTCTTT
-	14	-	TRBJ2-2	TRBV9	CASRTGGDTGELFF	TGTGCCAGCAGGACGGGCGGGGACACCGGGGAGCTGTTTTTT
-	14	TRBD2	TRBJ2-7	TRBV19	CASRAGGAAYEQYF	TGTGCCAGTAGGGCGGGAGGGGCCGCATACGAGCAGTACTTC